Each of the 16 T cell receptor beta chains below was sequenced from the same sample in a study of blood T cell repertoires in COVID-19. Method: immunoSEQ multiplex PCR; TCRdb's copy keeps in-frame clones and lacks some. The profile shows about 350,000 clones, about 88% of them singletons. The sample comprised peripheral blood. These TCRs come from a woman in her 70s with COVID-19, enrolled during active disease.

The gene calls are TRBV5-1 and TRBJ1-3; no clear D gene. Germline V gene lookup returns CDR1 SGHRS and CDR2 YFSETQ. Trimming cost V 4 bases and J 0 bases, with 8 bases left between them. The CDR3 runs 14 residues. Here the CDR3 reads CASSNPSSGNTIYF. The CDR3, as DNA: TGCGCCAGCAGCAACCCGAGCTCTGGAAACACCATATATTTT.

The J gene is TRBJ1-5, the V gene TRBV21-1; TRBD1 is the table's D call, not checked against the DNA. TRBV21-1 is labeled a pseudogene. CDR3 length: 18 amino acids. CDR3 DNA sequence: TGTGCCAGCAGCAAAGCAGGGACAGGGGGCGTGGGCAATCAGCCCCAGCATTTT. This encodes CASSKAGTGGVGNQPQHF.

The CDR3 is CASSQEGQGRTDTQYF. The CDR3 nucleotides are TGCGCCAGCAGCCAAGAAGGACAGGGACGCACAGATACGCAGTATTTT. This chain links TRBV4-1 with TRBJ2-3, with 8 bases aligning to TRBD1. This CDR3 has 16 residues. Per the germline V gene, CDR1 is MGHRA and CDR2 is YSYEKL. The V and J ends lost 0 bases and 1 base, in that order; junction bases with no gene match: 3.

The chain uses TRBV28 and TRBJ1-6; the match to TRBD1 covers 9 bases. CDR1 is MDHEN, CDR2 SYDVKM, per germline. J gave up 12 bases and V 2 bases, and 5 bases lay outside the gene matches. The CDR3 contains 14 residues. The CDR3 loop is CASSLRTGEGPLHF. DNA of the CDR3: TGTGCCAGCAGTTTACGGACAGGGGAGGGACCCCTCCACTTT.

The CDR3 protein is CASSLGLGQETQYF. Written as DNA, the CDR3 is TGTGCCAGCAGCCTGGGACTAGGGCAAGAGACCCAGTACTTC. This sequence joins TRBV3-1 (or the pseudogene TRBV3-2) and TRBJ2-5, with TRBD2 identical over 8 bases. V shed 4 bases, J shed 2 bases, and the junction held 3 bases outside the gene matches. Per germline, CDR1 LGHDT and CDR2 YNNKEL (reference sequence). The CDR3 has 14 residues.

The rearrangement uses TRBV2 and TRBJ2-7; 8 bases are shared with TRBD1. Per the germline V gene, CDR1 is SNHLY and CDR2 is FYNNEI. The V and J ends lost 6 bases and 6 bases, in that order; junction bases with no gene match: 10. This CDR3 is 14 amino acids long. CDR3 in amino acids: CASRPDRGIGEQYF. CDR3 in DNA: TGTGCCAGCAGGCCCGACAGGGGTATTGGCGAGCAGTACTTC.

The chain recombines TRBV2 with TRBJ1-4; D gene unclear. The CDR3 is made up of 12 amino acids. Trimming cost V 6 bases and J 8 bases, with 10 bases left between them. CDR1 and CDR2 (germline): SNHLY, FYNNEI. This CDR3 is CASSGESEKLFF. CDR3 bases: TGTGCCAGCAGCGGAGAGTCAGAAAAACTGTTTTTT.

The chain employs TRBV7-9 and TRBJ2-5, with D perhaps matching TRBD2 (5 bases). The CDR3 runs to 15 residues. The V and J ends lost 1 base and 2 bases respectively, with 11 bases between them. The germline CDR1 and CDR2 sequences are SEHNR and FQNEAQ (reference sequence). The CDR3 here is CASSLVSRRQETQYF. CDR3 nucleotides: TGTGCCAGCAGCTTAGTGTCCAGGAGGCAAGAGACCCAGTACTTC.

The chain joins TRBV11-2 to TRBJ2-7, with D unresolved. With 1 base removed from V and 7 bases from J, the gap between germline ends came to 20 bases. Germline assignment: CDR1 SGHAT and CDR2 FQNNGV. The CDR3 totals 16 residues. The CDR3 loop reads CASSLVFRRLAREQYF. For the CDR3, the DNA is TGTGCCAGCAGCTTAGTTTTTCGAAGGTTGGCTAGGGAGCAGTACTTC.

The V call is TRBV7-2, the J call TRBJ1-6, with D uncertain. Germline V gives CDR1 SGHTA, CDR2 FQGNSA. This CDR3 comprises 15 residues. The V end was cut by 3 bases, the J end by 6 bases, with 12 bases between. The CDR3 coding sequence is TGTGCCAGCAGCTTCGGGGATCTACGTAATTCACCCCTCCACTTT. Its protein product is CASSFGDLRNSPLHF.

V gene TRBV9 combines with J gene TRBJ1-4, with 9 bases identical to TRBD1. The V gene's germline CDR1 is SGDLS and CDR2 YYNGEE. This CDR3 region has 15 residues. Trimming removed 4 bases from V and 4 bases from J; junction bases left unmatched: 5. CDR3 bases: TGTGCCAGCAGCCTGGGACAGGGCTTTAATGAAAAACTGTTTTTT. Translating it yields CASSLGQGFNEKLFF.

V is TRBV5-1 and J is TRBJ1-2, with no clear D. The CDR3 spans 17 residues. V gave up 0 bases and J gave up 2 bases, with 17 bases separating them. Per germline, CDR1 SGHRS and CDR2 YFSETQ. The CDR3 nucleotides are TGCGCCAGCAGCTTGGCGCAGGACCCTTGGGAGAACTATGGCTACACCTTC. This codes for CASSLAQDPWENYGYTF.

The rearrangement joins TRBV27 to TRBJ2-7, with 7 bases fitting TRBD2. Trimming took 6 bases from V and 0 from J; bases not matched to a gene: 17. Germline CDR1 reads MNHEY; CDR2 reads SMNVEV (reference sequence). The CDR3 totals 18 residues. CDR3 coding DNA: TGTGCCAGCAGCTTAAGCCCCGTCTTCGGGGGGAACTCCTACGAGCAGTACTTC. Translation: CASSLSPVFGGNSYEQYF.

The J gene is TRBJ2-1, the V gene TRBV4-1; TRBD2 matches at 14 bases. This CDR3 comprises 16 residues. V lost 6 bases to trimming and J lost 9 bases; unmatched junction nucleotides: 10. Germline loops: CDR1 MGHRA, CDR2 YSYEKL. The CDR3 reads CASRRETSGGAGEQFF. The DNA of the CDR3 is TGCGCCAGCAGACGAGAGACTAGCGGGGGGGCGGGTGAGCAGTTCTTC.

This chain connects TRBV19 to TRBJ1-1; 11 bases are a match to TRBD1. V lost 7 bases, J lost 1 base, and 8 bases stayed unmatched. This CDR3 is 16 amino acids long. Germline V lookup: CDR1 LNHDA, CDR2 SQIVND (reference sequence). CDR3: CASIRDRGLRNTEAFF. CDR3 bases: TGTGCCAGTATCCGGGACAGGGGGTTAAGGAACACTGAAGCTTTCTTT.

The gene calls are TRBV5-8 and TRBJ1-1, with 7 bases that match TRBD1. This CDR3 region has 15 residues. After removal of 1 base from V and 7 bases from J, the junction contained 10 bases not matched to a gene. CDR1 SGHTS and CDR2 YDEGEE come from the germline V gene. CDR3 loop: CASSLRGGTVNEAFF. CDR3 DNA: TGTGCCAGCAGCTTGCGGGGTGGGACAGTAAATGAAGCTTTCTTT. The entire variable domain, with the rest obtained from reference TRBV5-8 and TRBJ1-1, is as follows: EAGVTQSPTHLIKTRGQQATLRCSPISGHTSVYWYQQALGLGLQFLLWYDEGEERNRGNFPPRFSGRQFPNYSSELNVNALELEDSALYLCASSLRGGTVNEAFFGQGTRLTVV.